This T cell receptor (beta chain) comes out of a study of OX40 agonist ivuxolimab in advanced cancers. Turning to the study itself: Prior therapy, whether anti-PD-1, anti-PD-L1 or anti-CTLA-4, was allowed, and roughly 40% had some. Partial responses were seen in three patients, one with hepatocellular carcinoma and two with cutaneous melanoma.

Repertoires were generated with immunoSEQ multiplex PCR, while TCRdb's copy carries only in-frame clones and drops some. Of more than 65,000 clones listed, around 92% are singletons. The study, taken as a whole, reports: Expanded clones belonging to CD8+ T cells outnumbered, on average, those of CD4+.

As regards this clone: What it recognizes is unknown.

The sequence was obtained from an adult with an advanced solid tumor such as melanoma, head and neck, liver or kidney cancer. The input for sequencing was CD4+ or CD8+ T cells sorted from blood, taken in a trial of the OX40 agonist ivuxolimab.

The CDR3 protein is CANPETQYF. The CDR3 nucleotides are TGCGCCAACCCAGAGACCCAGTACTTC. This sequence joins TRBV10-1 and TRBJ2-5; no reliable D call. Germline V gives CDR1 WNHNN, CDR2 SYGVQD (reference sequence). The CDR3 is 9 amino acids. Trimming left V 10 bases short and J 4 bases short, with 4 bases between.